This T cell receptor beta chain derives from a study of T cell repertoires in cytomegalovirus infection. Whole-study context: In the study, CMV epitopes included recently identified HLA-C-restricted and well-studied HLA-B-restricted ones.

This clonotype was found many times. Its specificity is not known. TCRdb re-called the reads with MiXCR, one entry per CDR3 protein. Here the sample spans approximately 110,000 distinct CDR3 sequences, 30% being singletons. V dropped 5 bases and J dropped 2 bases, with 18 bases sitting between them. The CDR3 contains 17 residues. The clonotype originates from a human donor in good health (CMV status not recorded). Some clones in this sample may be carry-over from other donors' samples. This rearrangement joins TRBV12-3 or TRBV12-4 to TRBJ1-4; D unresolved. The specimen comprised CD8+ T cells from cultured PBMCs, sampled from culture after CMV antigen stimulation. Written as DNA, the CDR3 is TGTGCCAGCAGTAACAGTGGAGGGTGGGAGACTAATGAAAAACTGTTTTTT. It translates to CASSNSGGWETNEKLFF.